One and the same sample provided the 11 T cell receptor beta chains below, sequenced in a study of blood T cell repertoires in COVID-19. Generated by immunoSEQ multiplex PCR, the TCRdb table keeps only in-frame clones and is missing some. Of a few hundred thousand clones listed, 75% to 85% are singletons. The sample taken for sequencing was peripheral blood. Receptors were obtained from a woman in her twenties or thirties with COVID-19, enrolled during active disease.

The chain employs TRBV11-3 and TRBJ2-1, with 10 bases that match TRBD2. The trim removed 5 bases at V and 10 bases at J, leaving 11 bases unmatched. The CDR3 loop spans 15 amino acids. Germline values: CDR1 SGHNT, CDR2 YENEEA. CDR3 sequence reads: CASSRREREGGEQFF. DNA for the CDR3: TGTGCCAGCAGCCGGCGGGAGCGGGAGGGTGGCGAGCAGTTCTTC.

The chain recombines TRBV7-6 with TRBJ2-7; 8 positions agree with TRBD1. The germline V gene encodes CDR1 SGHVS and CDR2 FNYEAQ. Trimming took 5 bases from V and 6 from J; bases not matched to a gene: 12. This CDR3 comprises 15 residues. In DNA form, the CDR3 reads TGTGCCAGCAGCCCGACAGGGGACGGGATGTCCGAGCAGTACTTC. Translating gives CASSPTGDGMSEQYF. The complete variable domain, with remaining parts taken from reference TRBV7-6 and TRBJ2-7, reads GAGVSQSPRYKVTKRGQDVALRCDPISGHVSLYWYRQALGQGPEFLTYFNYEAQQDKSGLPNDRFSAERPEGSISTLTIQRTEQRDSAMYRCASSPTGDGMSEQYFGPGTRLTVT.

CDR3 sequence reads: CASSPGTSGQETQYF. The CDR3 DNA is TGTGCCAGCAGCCCCGGGACTAGCGGGCAAGAGACCCAGTACTTC. The rearrangement uses TRBV11-3 and TRBJ2-5; 12 bases align to TRBD2. This CDR3 has 15 residues. Germline lookup yields CDR1 SGHNT and CDR2 YENEEA. The V and J ends lost 5 bases and 2 bases, in that order; junction bases with no gene match: 3.

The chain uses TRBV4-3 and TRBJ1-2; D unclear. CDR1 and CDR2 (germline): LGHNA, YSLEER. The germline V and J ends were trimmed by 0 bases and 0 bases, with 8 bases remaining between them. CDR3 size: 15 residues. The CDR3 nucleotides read TGCGCCAGCAGCCAAGACTATGGTTCTAACTATGGCTACACCTTC. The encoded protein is CASSQDYGSNYGYTF.

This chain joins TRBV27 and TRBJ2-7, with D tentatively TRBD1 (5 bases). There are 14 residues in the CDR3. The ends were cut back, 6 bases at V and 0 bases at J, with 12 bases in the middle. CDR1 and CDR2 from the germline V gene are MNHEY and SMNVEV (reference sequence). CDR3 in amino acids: CASRYRQSSYEQYF. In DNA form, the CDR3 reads TGTGCCAGCAGATATAGACAGAGCTCCTACGAGCAGTACTTC.

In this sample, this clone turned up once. The CDR3 protein is CASSLAQGGEQYF. CDR3 nucleotides: TGCGCCAGCAGCTTGGCGCAGGGGGGCGAGCAGTACTTC. The chain employs TRBV5-1 and TRBJ2-7; maybe TRBD1 (7 bases). The CDR3 consists of 13 residues. V was trimmed by 0 bases and J by 6 bases, leaving 10 bases between them. The germline V gene has CDR1 SGHRS and CDR2 YFSETQ.

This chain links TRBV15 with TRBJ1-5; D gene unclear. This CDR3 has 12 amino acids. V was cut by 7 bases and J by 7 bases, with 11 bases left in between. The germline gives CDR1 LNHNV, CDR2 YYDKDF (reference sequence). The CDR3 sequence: CATTDRGQPQHF. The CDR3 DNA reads TGTGCCACCACAGACCGAGGGCAGCCCCAGCATTTT.

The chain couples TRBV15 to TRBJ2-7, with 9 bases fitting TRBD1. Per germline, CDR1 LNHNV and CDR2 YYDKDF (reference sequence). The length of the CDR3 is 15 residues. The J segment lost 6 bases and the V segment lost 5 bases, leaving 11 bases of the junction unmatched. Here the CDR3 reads CATSRHEGQGVEQYF. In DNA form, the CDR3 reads TGTGCCACCAGCCGACACGAGGGACAGGGCGTCGAGCAGTACTTC.

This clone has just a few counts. The CDR3, as DNA: TGTGCCAGTAGTTGGGACAACTACGAGCAGTACTTC. It codes for CASSWDNYEQYF. The chain joins TRBV19 to TRBJ2-7, with D maybe TRBD1 (6 bases). V lost 5 bases to trimming and J lost 3 bases, with 8 bases between them. Per germline, CDR1 LNHDA and CDR2 SQIVND (reference sequence). The CDR3 is made up of 12 amino acids.

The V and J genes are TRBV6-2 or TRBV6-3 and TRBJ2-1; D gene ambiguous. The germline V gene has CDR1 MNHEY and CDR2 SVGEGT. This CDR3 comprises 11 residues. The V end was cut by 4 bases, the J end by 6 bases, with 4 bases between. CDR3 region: CASSFFNEQFF. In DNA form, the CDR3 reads TGTGCCAGCAGTTTCTTCAATGAGCAGTTCTTC.

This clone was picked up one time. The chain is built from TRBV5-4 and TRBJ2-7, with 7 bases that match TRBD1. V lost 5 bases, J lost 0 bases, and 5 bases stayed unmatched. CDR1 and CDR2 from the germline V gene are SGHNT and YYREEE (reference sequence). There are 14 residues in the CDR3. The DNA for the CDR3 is TGTGCCAGCAGAGAGACAGGGACCTCCTACGAGCAGTACTTC. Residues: CASRETGTSYEQYF.